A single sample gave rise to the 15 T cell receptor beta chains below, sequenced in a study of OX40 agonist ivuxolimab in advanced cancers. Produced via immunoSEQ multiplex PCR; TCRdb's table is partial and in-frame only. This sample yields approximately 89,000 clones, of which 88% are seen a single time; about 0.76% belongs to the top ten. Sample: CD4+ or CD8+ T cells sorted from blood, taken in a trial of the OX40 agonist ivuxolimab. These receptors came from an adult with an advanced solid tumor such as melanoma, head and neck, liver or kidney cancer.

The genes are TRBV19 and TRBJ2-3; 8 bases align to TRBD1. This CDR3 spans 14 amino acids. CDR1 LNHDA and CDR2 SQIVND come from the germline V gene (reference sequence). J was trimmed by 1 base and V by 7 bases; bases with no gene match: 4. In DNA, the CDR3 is TGTGCCAGTACCCTGGGACAGGGCACAGATACGCAGTATTTT. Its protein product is CASTLGQGTDTQYF.

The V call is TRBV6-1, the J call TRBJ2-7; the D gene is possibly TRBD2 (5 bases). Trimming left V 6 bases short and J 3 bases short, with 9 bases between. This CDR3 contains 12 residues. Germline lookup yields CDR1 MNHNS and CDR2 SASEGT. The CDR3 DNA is TGTGCCAGCAGAACGACTAACTACGAGCAGTACTTC. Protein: CASRTTNYEQYF.

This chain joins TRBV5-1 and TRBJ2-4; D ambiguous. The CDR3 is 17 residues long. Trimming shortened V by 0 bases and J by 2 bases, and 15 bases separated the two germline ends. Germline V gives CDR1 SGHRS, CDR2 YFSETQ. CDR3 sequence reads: CASSLGWLSQTKNIQYF. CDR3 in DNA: TGCGCCAGCAGCTTGGGTTGGCTGAGCCAAACCAAAAACATTCAGTACTTC. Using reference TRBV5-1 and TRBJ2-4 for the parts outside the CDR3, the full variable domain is KAGVTQTPRYLIKTRGQQVTLSCSPISGHRSVSWYQQTPGQGLQFLFEYFSETQRNKGNFPGRFSGRQFSNSRSEMNVSTLELGDSALYLCASSLGWLSQTKNIQYFGAGTRLSVL.

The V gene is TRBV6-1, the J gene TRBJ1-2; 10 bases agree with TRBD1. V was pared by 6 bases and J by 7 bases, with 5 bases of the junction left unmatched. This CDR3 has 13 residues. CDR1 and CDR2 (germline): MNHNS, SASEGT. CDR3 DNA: TGTGCCAGCAGGACAGGGGGCTCGGCTGGCTACACCTTC. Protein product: CASRTGGSAGYTF.

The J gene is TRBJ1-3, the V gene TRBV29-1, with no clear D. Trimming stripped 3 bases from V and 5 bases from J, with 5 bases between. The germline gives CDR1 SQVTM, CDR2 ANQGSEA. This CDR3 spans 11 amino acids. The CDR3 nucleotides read TGCAGCGTTGAGCAGAGAAACACCATATATTTT. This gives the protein CSVEQRNTIYF. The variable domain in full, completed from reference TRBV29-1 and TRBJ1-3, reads SAVISQKPSRDICQRGTSLTIQCQVDSQVTMMFWYRQQPGQSLTLIATANQGSEATYESGFVIDKFPISRPNLTFSTLTVSNMSPEDSSIYLCSVEQRNTIYFGEGSWLTVV.

The CDR3 coding sequence is TGTGGGGCCCGCGGTACAGCGGAACCGGGGGATACGCAGTATTTT. Its protein is CGARGTAEPGDTQYF. The rearrangement joins TRBV10-3 to TRBJ2-3; tentatively, D is TRBD2 (5 bases). This CDR3 spans 15 amino acids. Germline CDR1 is ENHRY and CDR2 is SYGVKD.

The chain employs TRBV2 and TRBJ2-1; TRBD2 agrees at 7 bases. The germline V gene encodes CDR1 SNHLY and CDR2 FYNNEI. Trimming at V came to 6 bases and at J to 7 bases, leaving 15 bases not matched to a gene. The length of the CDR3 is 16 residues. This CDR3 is CASRMTIAGLPNEQFF. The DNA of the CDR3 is TGTGCCAGCAGGATGACTATAGCGGGCCTTCCTAATGAGCAGTTCTTC. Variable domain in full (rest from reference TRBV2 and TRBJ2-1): EPEVTQTPSHQVTQMGQEVILRCVPISNHLYFYWYRQILGQKVEFLVSFYNNEISEKSEIFDDQFSVERPDGSNFTLKIRSTKLEDSAMYFCASRMTIAGLPNEQFFGPGTRLTVL.

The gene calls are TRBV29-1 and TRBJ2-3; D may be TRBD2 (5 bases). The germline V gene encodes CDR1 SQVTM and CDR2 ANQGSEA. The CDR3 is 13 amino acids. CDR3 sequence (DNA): TGCAGTACCCGAGGACTTGACACAGATACGCAGTATTTT. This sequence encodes CSTRGLDTDTQYF.

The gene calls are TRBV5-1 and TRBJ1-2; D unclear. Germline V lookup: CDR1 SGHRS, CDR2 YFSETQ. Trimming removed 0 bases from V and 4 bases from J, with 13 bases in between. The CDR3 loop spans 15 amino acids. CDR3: CASSLEGQPLYGYTF. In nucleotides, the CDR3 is TGCGCCAGCAGCTTGGAGGGTCAGCCTCTCTATGGCTACACCTTC.

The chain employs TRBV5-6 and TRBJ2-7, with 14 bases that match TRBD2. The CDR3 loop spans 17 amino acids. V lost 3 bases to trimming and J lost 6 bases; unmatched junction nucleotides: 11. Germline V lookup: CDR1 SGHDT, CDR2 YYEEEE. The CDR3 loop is CASSSGTSGSRYGEQYF. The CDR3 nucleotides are TGTGCCAGCAGCTCGGGGACTAGCGGGAGTCGGTATGGCGAGCAGTACTTC.

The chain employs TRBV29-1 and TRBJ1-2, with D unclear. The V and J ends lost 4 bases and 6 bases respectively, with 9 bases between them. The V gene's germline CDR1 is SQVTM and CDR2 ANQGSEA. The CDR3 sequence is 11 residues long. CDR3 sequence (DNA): TGCAGCGTTGGACCCGACAATGGCTACACCTTC. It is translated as CSVGPDNGYTF.

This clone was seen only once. The CDR3 loop reads CAWSVGQYGYTF. The CDR3 DNA reads TGTGCCTGGAGTGTAGGACAGTATGGCTACACCTTC. This sequence joins TRBV30 and TRBJ1-2, with a weak D call TRBD1 (6 bases). The germline gives CDR1 GTSNPN, CDR2 SVGIG (reference sequence). The CDR3 covers 12 residues. The V end was cut by 0 bases, the J end by 5 bases, with 7 bases between. Based on the CDR3 plus reference TRBV30 and TRBJ1-2, the full variable domain is SQTIHQWPATLVQPVGSPLSLECTVEGTSNPNLYWYRQAAGRGLQLLFYSVGIGQISSEVPQNLSASRPQDRQFILSSKKLLLSDSGFYLCAWSVGQYGYTFGSGTRLTVV.

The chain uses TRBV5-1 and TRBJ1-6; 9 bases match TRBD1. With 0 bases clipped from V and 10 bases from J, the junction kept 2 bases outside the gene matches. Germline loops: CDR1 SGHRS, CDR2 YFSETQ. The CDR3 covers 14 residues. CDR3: CASSLGDRVSPLHF. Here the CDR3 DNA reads TGCGCCAGCAGCTTGGGGGACAGGGTCTCACCCCTCCACTTT.

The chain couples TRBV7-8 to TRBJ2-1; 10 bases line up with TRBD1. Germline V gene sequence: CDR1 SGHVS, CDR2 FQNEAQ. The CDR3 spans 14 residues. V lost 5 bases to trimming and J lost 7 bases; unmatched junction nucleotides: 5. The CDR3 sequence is CASSPGTGVNEQFF. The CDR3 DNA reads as TGTGCCAGCAGCCCCGGGACAGGGGTTAATGAGCAGTTCTTC.

CDR3 DNA sequence: TGCGCCAGCAGCCAAGGTCTAGCGGGATACACAGATACGCAGTATTTT. Translation: CASSQGLAGYTDTQYF. The genes are TRBV4-1 and TRBJ2-3; 9 nucleotides match TRBD2. Germline V gives CDR1 MGHRA, CDR2 YSYEKL. This CDR3 comprises 16 residues. V shed 1 base and J 2 bases; nucleotides not matched to a gene: 4.